This T cell receptor (beta chain) was profiled in a study of cytomegalovirus exposure and HLA in healthy donors. 13 Jbeta primers and 60 Vbeta primers were used for the PCR. Some clones are missing from TCRdb's copy, which holds only in-frame ones; the method was immunoSEQ multiplex PCR. Of under 250,000 clones listed, 65% to 80% are singletons. The V gene end was trimmed by 4 bases and the J gene end by 11 bases; junction bases not matched to a gene: 15. Per the germline V gene, CDR1 is MGHRA and CDR2 is YSYEKL. The CDR3 contains 15 residues. The chain carries TRBV4-1 and TRBJ1-1; 8 bases map to TRBD1. The sequencing input was PBMCs. This TCR came from a man aged 50-59 years in good health and CMV-seronegative. CDR3 nucleotides: TGCGCCAGCAGCCCGCTGGACAGGGAGGGTCTCATGGCTTTCTTT. Translation: CASSPLDREGLMAFF.